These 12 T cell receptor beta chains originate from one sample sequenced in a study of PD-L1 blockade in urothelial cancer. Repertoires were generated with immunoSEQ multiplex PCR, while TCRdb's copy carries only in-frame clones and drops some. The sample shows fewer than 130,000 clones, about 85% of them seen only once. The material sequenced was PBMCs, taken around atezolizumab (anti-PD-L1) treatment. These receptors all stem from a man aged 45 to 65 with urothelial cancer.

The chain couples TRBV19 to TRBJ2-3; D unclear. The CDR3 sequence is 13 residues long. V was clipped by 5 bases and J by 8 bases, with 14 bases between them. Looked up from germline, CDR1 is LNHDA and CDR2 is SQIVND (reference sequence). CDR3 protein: CASSLSDTFTQYF. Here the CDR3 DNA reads TGTGCCAGTAGTCTATCCGACACCTTTACGCAGTATTTT.

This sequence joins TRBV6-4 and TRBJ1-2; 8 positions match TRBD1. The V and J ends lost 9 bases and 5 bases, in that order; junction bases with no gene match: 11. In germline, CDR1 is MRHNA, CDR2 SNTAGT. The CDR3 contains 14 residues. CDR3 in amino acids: CARRTNRGGYGYTF. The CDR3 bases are TGTGCCAGGCGGACTAACAGGGGGGGGTATGGCTACACCTTC.

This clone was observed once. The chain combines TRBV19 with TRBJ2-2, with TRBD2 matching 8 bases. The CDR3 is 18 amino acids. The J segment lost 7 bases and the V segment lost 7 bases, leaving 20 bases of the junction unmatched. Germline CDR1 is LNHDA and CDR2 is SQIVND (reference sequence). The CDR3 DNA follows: TGTGCCAGTACCTCGAGTATCGGGAGGGCACTCGGAGGCGGGGAGCTGTTTTTT. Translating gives CASTSSIGRALGGGELFF.

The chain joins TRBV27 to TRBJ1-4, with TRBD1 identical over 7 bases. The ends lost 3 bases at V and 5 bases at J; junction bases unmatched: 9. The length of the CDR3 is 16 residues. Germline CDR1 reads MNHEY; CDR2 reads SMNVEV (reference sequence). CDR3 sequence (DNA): TGTGCCAGCAGTTTGTCCAACAGGGGCATGAATGAAAAACTGTTTTTT. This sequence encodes CASSLSNRGMNEKLFF.

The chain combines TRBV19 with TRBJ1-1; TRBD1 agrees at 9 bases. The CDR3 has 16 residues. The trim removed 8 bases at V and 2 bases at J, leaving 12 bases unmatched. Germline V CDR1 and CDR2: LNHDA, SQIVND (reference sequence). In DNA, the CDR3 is TGTGCCAGTCAACGGACAGGGGAGACCTACAACACTGAAGCTTTCTTT. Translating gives CASQRTGETYNTEAFF.

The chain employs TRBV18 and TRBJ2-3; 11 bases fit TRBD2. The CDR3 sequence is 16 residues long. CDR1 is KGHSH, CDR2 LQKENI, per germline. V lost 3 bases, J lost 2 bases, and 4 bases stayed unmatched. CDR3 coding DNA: TGTGCCAGCTCACCCGGACTAGCGGGTTCCACAGATACGCAGTATTTT. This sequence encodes CASSPGLAGSTDTQYF.

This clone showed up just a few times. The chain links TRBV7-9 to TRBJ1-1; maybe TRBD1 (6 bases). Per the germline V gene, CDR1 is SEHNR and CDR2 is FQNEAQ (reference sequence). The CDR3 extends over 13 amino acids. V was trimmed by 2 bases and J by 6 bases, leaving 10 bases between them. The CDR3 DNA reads TGTGCCAGCAGCTTAACAGGGAGGGCTGAAGCTTTCTTT. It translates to CASSLTGRAEAFF.

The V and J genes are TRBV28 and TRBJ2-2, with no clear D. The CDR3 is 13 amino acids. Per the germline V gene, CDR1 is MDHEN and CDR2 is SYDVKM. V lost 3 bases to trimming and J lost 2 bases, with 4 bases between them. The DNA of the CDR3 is TGTGCCAGCAGTTTCCCAAACACCGGGGAGCTGTTTTTT. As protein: CASSFPNTGELFF. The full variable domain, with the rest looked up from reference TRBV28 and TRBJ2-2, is DVKVTQSSRYLVKRTGEKVFLECVQDMDHENMFWYRQDPGLGLRLIYFSYDVKMKEKGDIPEGYSVSREKKERFSLILESASTNQTSMYLCASSFPNTGELFFGEGSRLTVL.

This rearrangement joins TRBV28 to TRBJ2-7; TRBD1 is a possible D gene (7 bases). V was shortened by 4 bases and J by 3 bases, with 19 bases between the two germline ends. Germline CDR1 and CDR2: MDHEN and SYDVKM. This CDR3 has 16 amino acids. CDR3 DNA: TGTGCCAGCAGTTCCCCAGGGGGGTCGTCGGACTACGAGCAGTACTTC. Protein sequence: CASSSPGGSSDYEQYF.

In nucleotides, the CDR3 is TGTGCCAGCAGTTACTCAGGACAGGGGCTGTTCTTC. This sequence encodes CASSYSGQGLFF. The chain recombines TRBV6-6 with TRBJ2-1; 9 positions match TRBD1. Germline V gives CDR1 MNHNY, CDR2 SVGAGI (reference sequence). V shed 0 bases and J 15 bases; nucleotides not matched to a gene: 3. This CDR3 is 12 amino acids long.

CDR3 residues: CASTPRTADVEQFF. Written as DNA, the CDR3 is TGTGCCAGCACCCCCCGGACTGCAGACGTTGAGCAGTTCTTC. This sequence joins TRBV9 and TRBJ2-1; maybe TRBD2 (5 bases). This CDR3 has 14 residues. Looked up from germline, CDR1 is SGDLS and CDR2 is YYNGEE. Trimming pared 6 bases from V and 9 bases from J, leaving 19 bases between.

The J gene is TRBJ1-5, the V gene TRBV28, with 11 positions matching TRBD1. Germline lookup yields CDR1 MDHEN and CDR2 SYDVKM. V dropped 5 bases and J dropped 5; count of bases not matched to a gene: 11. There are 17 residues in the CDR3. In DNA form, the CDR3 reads TGTGCCAGCAGTCTCCCCCCGGGACAGGGGGGAGATCAGCCCCAGCATTTT. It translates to CASSLPPGQGGDQPQHF.